This entry is about one T cell receptor beta chain. Its antigen is unknown. The protocol was immunoSEQ multiplex PCR, while the TCRdb copy is restricted to in-frame clones and leaves out a portion. There are over 110,000 clones in the sample; 92% occur only once, and roughly 10% lies in the top ten. Second-dose groups at about 4 or about 12 weeks were pooled. Germline CDR1 reads SQVTM; CDR2 reads ANQGSEA. This CDR3 contains 13 residues. The ends were cut back, 5 bases at V and 6 bases at J, with 17 bases in the middle. This record comes from a study of T cell responses to AZD1222 COVID-19 vaccine. Broader study findings: Close to half of all spike-specific TCRs reportedly target regions of the variants that are unmutated. No repertoire was sampled before or during the peak T cell response, only after it. White British people made up most donors, females outnumbered males, and clonal diversity was possibly underestimated.

The chain has TRBV29-1 and TRBJ2-7, with D perhaps matching TRBD1 or TRBD2 (6 bases each). Specimen: peripheral blood, collected 28 days after the second AZD1222 dose. The TCR was taken from an adult who received the AZD1222 COVID-19 vaccine. For the CDR3, the DNA is TGCAGCGTTTCGGTATCGGGGGCGAGCGAGCAGTACGTC. Translation gives CSVSVSGASEQYV.